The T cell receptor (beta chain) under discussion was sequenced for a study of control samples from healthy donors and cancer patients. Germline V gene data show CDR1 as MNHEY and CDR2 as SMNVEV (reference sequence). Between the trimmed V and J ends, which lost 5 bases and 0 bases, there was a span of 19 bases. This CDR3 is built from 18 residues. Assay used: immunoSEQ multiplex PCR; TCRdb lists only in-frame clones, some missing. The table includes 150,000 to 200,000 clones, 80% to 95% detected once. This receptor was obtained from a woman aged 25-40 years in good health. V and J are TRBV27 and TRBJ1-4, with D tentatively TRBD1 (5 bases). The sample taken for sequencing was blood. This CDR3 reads CASSPLRGRGATNEKLFF. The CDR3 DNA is TGTGCCAGCAGTCCCCTTAGGGGCCGCGGGGCAACTAATGAAAAACTGTTTTTT.